What follows are 30 T cell receptor beta chains derived from one specimen sequenced in a study of blood T cells in healthy people across ages. A sample-barcoded 5' primer and a J-beta primer mix were used in a second PCR of roughly 6 to 11 cycles. TCRdb processed the 5' RACE reads anew with MiXCR; each CDR3 protein has one entry. The sample has roughly 800,000 distinct CDR3 sequences, under 40% seen once; the top ten hold approximately 13%. The sequenced material came from blood. The receptors derive from a man aged 18 to 35 in good health.

J is TRBJ1-2 and V is TRBV20-1; weak D call: TRBD1 (5 bases). Germline loops: CDR1 DFQATT, CDR2 SNEGSKA (reference sequence). The ends were cut back, 6 bases at V and 4 bases at J, with 27 bases in the middle. This CDR3 spans 17 amino acids. This chain's CDR3 is CSALLSGRAGGGYGYTF. Here the CDR3 DNA reads TGCAGTGCCCTACTCTCTGGCAGGGCCGGTGGAGGCTATGGCTACACCTTC.

This rearrangement joins TRBV2 to TRBJ2-5; TRBD2 agrees at 7 bases. CDR3 length: 10 amino acids. Germline V gives CDR1 SNHLY, CDR2 FYNNEI. Unmatched junction bases numbered 4, after V lost 8 bases and J lost 10 bases. The CDR3 DNA sequence: TGTGCCAGCCGATCGGGAGGCCAGTACTTC. Encoded protein: CASRSGGQYF.

V is TRBV3-1 and J is TRBJ2-5; D is unclear. There are 12 residues in the CDR3. CDR1 LGHDT and CDR2 YNNKEL come from the germline V gene (reference sequence). Deletions cut 2 bases from V and 11 bases from J, with 12 bases between. The DNA for the CDR3 is TGTGCCAGCAGCCAACGCCTTAATGAGCAGTACTTC. Its protein is CASSQRLNEQYF.

This clonotype was counted many times. The V and J genes are TRBV4-3 and TRBJ2-1, with TRBD1 as a possible D gene (6 bases). The CDR3 loop spans 19 amino acids. Germline CDR1 LGHNA, CDR2 YSLEER. V was trimmed by 0 bases and J by 5 bases, leaving 23 bases between them. The CDR3 DNA is TGCGCCAGCAGCCAAGAAAACCGGAAAAGGGTCGGGGACAACAATGAGCAGTTCTTC. Amino acid sequence: CASSQENRKRVGDNNEQFF.

In its sample, this clonotype was seen many times. The chain uses TRBV20-1 and TRBJ1-4; D not resolved. Looked up from germline, CDR1 is DFQATT and CDR2 is SNEGSKA (reference sequence). V lost 0 bases and J lost 5, with 7 bases in between. The CDR3 loop spans 13 amino acids. The CDR3 nucleotides read TGCAGTGCTAGAGAAGGAACAAATGAAAAACTGTTTTTT. It encodes CSAREGTNEKLFF.

The CDR3 DNA reads as TGCAGTGCCCTCCCTGGGGGGGCCCCCGAAGCTTTCTTT. As protein: CSALPGGAPEAFF. The chain employs TRBV20-1 and TRBJ1-1; tentatively, D is TRBD1 (6 bases). Germline V gene lookup returns CDR1 DFQATT and CDR2 SNEGSKA (reference sequence). The CDR3 has 13 amino acids. V was cut by 6 bases and J by 8 bases, with 19 bases left in between.

This clonotype was detected once. This may be a read error, as it is one base from a much larger clone. The chain joins TRBV20-1 to TRBJ2-1, with no clear D. The end of the DNA aligns better with TRBJ2-7, so the J call may be wrong. Looked up from germline, CDR1 is DFQATT and CDR2 is SNEGSKA (reference sequence). The CDR3 extends over 13 amino acids. CDR3 residues: CSASPASYNEQYF. CDR3 nucleotide sequence: TGCAGTGCTAGCCCGGCTTCCTACAATGAGCAGTACTTC.

This clonotype was detected a few times. V gene TRBV7-2 combines with J gene TRBJ2-7; D remains ambiguous. The germline CDR1 and CDR2 sequences are SGHTA and FQGNSA. This CDR3 is 12 amino acids long. Trimming shortened V by 4 bases and J by 6 bases, and 10 bases separated the two germline ends. CDR3 in amino acids: CASSSVPPEQYF. The CDR3 coding sequence is TGTGCCAGCAGCTCCGTACCCCCCGAGCAGTACTTC.

This clonotype was observed a few times. This rearrangement joins TRBV4-1 to TRBJ1-1; the D gene is possibly TRBD1 (6 bases). The germline V gene has CDR1 MGHRA and CDR2 YSYEKL. Trimming took off 2 bases at V and 4 bases at J, with 14 bases between the two ends. The CDR3 has 15 amino acids. CDR3 DNA: TGCGCCAGCAGCCAAATATTCGGGGGCGTCACTGAAGCTTTCTTT. This gives the protein CASSQIFGGVTEAFF.

The chain uses TRBV21-1 and TRBJ2-6; the table's D call TRBD1 went unverified against the DNA. TRBV21-1 is a listed pseudogene. The CDR3 runs 17 residues. The CDR3 DNA reads as TGTGCCAGCAGCAAAGAAGGGGACAGCTCTGGGGCCAACGTCCTGACTTTC. It translates to CASSKEGDSSGANVLTF.

The table lists this clonotype with many counts. The V and J genes are TRBV7-2 and TRBJ2-3; 8 bases are shared with TRBD2. V gave up 0 bases and J gave up 0 bases; unmatched junction bases: 5. In germline, CDR1 is SGHTA, CDR2 FQGNSA. This CDR3 has 17 residues. CDR3 DNA: TGTGCCAGCAGCTTAGCAGCGGGGGCGATTAGCACAGATACGCAGTATTTT. Translated: CASSLAAGAISTDTQYF.

V gene TRBV28 combines with J gene TRBJ2-2, with D perhaps assigned TRBD1 or TRBD2 (6 bases each). From germline, CDR1 is MDHEN and CDR2 SYDVKM. There are 14 residues in the CDR3. V was trimmed by 5 bases and J by 3 bases, leaving 10 bases between them. CDR3 coding DNA: TGTGCCAGCAGTGTGGGGGGCGACACCGGGGAGCTGTTTTTT. Protein sequence: CASSVGGDTGELFF.

The table lists this clonotype with a few counts. V usage is TRBV28 and J usage is TRBJ2-1; 9 bases fit TRBD1. The length of the CDR3 is 16 residues. The junction had 7 bases not matched to a gene; V was cut back by 4 bases and J by 3 bases. Per germline, CDR1 MDHEN and CDR2 SYDVKM. The CDR3 spells CASSSAGQGIYNEQFF. CDR3 coding DNA: TGTGCCAGCAGTTCCGCGGGACAGGGAATCTACAATGAGCAGTTCTTC.

Concerning this clonotype itself: A single base separates this from a much larger clone, so it may be a read error. This rearrangement joins TRBV7-2 to TRBJ2-7; no clear D gene. Germline V gene data show CDR1 as SGHTA and CDR2 as FQGNSA. The CDR3 sequence is 15 residues long. The CDR3 loop is CASTLEIRSYNEQYF. In DNA form, the CDR3 reads TGTGCCAGCACCTTAGAAATTAGGTCCTACAATGAGCAGTACTTC.

To note about this clonotype: At one of its ends the junction is not consistent with the germline gene, which may arise from a read error. The chain carries TRBV20-1 and TRBJ1-6; 7 nucleotides agree with TRBD1. The CDR3 totals 17 residues. The germline CDR1 and CDR2 sequences are DFQATT and SNEGSKA (reference sequence). CDR3 protein: CSAREVDRSSYNPPLHF. The CDR3 bases are TGCAGTGCTAGAGAGGTGGACAGGAGCTCCTATAATCCACCCCTCCACTTT.

This clonotype has at least ten counts. CDR3: CASSPGTGVNYGYTF. The CDR3 nucleotides read TGTGCCAGCAGTCCCGGGACAGGGGTTAACTATGGCTACACCTTC. The rearrangement uses TRBV18 and TRBJ1-2, with 10 bases that match TRBD1. CDR3 length: 15 amino acids. V was clipped by 8 bases and J by 1 base; unmatched bases: 7. Germline V gene lookup returns CDR1 KGHSH and CDR2 LQKENI.

V is TRBV18 and J is TRBJ1-1; perhaps TRBD1 as D (5 bases). This CDR3 has 14 amino acids. V was pared by 1 base and J by 4 bases, with 10 bases between. Germline V gene data show CDR1 as KGHSH and CDR2 as LQKENI. CDR3 DNA sequence: TGTGCCAGCTCACCACAGGGCGGGGGCACTGAAGCTTTCTTT. Protein: CASSPQGGGTEAFF.

J is TRBJ2-7 and V is TRBV7-6, with D unresolved. V lost 4 bases and J 0 bases, leaving 10 bases between the germline ends. Germline V gives CDR1 SGHVS, CDR2 FNYEAQ. CDR3 length: 14 amino acids. CDR3 loop: CASSSAGPSYEQYF. The CDR3 DNA reads as TGTGCCAGCAGCTCCGCCGGGCCCTCCTACGAGCAGTACTTC.

About this clonotype: A read error is possible here, since a much larger clone lies one base away. The chain has TRBV12-3 or TRBV12-4 and TRBJ2-1; D is ambiguous. The DNA end is more similar to TRBJ2-7, so the J call may be wrong. CDR3 length: 13 amino acids. CDR3 region: CASTSGNDNEQYF. CDR3 bases: TGTGCCAGCACGTCAGGTAACGACAATGAGCAGTACTTC.

In this sample, this clonotype turned up many times. The rearrangement joins TRBV7-2 to TRBJ2-7; a possible D gene is TRBD2 (5 bases). The CDR3 is 14 residues long. V was trimmed by 0 bases and J by 4 bases, leaving 10 bases between them. From germline, CDR1 is SGHTA and CDR2 FQGNSA. The CDR3 region is CASSLAPAGYEQYF. The DNA of the CDR3 is TGTGCCAGCAGCTTAGCTCCCGCGGGTTACGAGCAGTACTTC.

The V call is TRBV5-6, the J call TRBJ1-2; tentative D call: TRBD1 (5 bases). This CDR3 is 11 amino acids long. Germline V gives CDR1 SGHDT, CDR2 YYEEEE. V was cut by 4 bases and J by 10 bases, with 11 bases left in between. The CDR3 nucleotides read TGTGCCAGCAGCCTGGAGGGGACCTACACCTTC. Amino acid sequence: CASSLEGTYTF.

This clonotype was picked up many times. The rearrangement joins TRBV20-1 to TRBJ1-2, with D uncertain. Trimming took off 0 bases at V and 8 bases at J, with 10 bases between the two ends. The germline gives CDR1 DFQATT, CDR2 SNEGSKA (reference sequence). The CDR3 length is 12 residues. CDR3 residues: CSARDPLIGYTF. CDR3 nucleotide sequence: TGCAGTGCTAGAGATCCTTTAATAGGCTACACCTTC.

This clonotype came up a few times. With a much larger clone just one base away, this may be a read error. This chain joins TRBV20-1 and TRBJ2-7; 8 bases agree with TRBD1. The CDR3 has 13 residues. Germline V gene lookup returns CDR1 DFQATT and CDR2 SNEGSKA (reference sequence). With 3 bases clipped from V and 7 bases from J, the junction kept 8 bases outside the gene matches. CDR3 loop: CSASKTGVNEQYF. The CDR3 coding sequence is TGCAGTGCTAGTAAGACAGGGGTCAATGAGCAGTACTTC.

V is TRBV10-3 and J is TRBJ1-1; maybe TRBD1 (5 bases). This CDR3 is 16 amino acids long. The germline V gene encodes CDR1 ENHRY and CDR2 SYGVKD. The V gene lost 0 bases and the J gene lost 0 bases, with 11 bases spanning the gap. CDR3 loop: CAISESTQGLNTEAFF. In nucleotides, the CDR3 is TGTGCCATCAGTGAGTCGACTCAGGGTTTGAACACTGAAGCTTTCTTT.

There are a few counts of this clonotype. The gene calls are TRBV4-1 and TRBJ2-1, with TRBD1 matching over 7 bases. The length of the CDR3 is 12 residues. Trimming removed 7 bases from V and 8 bases from J; junction bases left unmatched: 5. CDR1 is MGHRA, CDR2 YSYEKL, per germline. CDR3 sequence reads: CASTEGGDEQFF. The CDR3 DNA is TGCGCCAGCACCGAAGGGGGCGATGAGCAGTTCTTC.

This clonotype was seen only a few times. The chain joins TRBV5-1 to TRBJ2-7; a weak D match, TRBD1 (7 bases). Trimming cost V 1 base and J 1 base, with 12 bases left between them. The length of the CDR3 is 15 residues. The germline V gene encodes CDR1 SGHRS and CDR2 YFSETQ. CDR3 sequence reads: CASSLIQGTSYEQYF. The CDR3 DNA is TGCGCCAGCAGCTTGATACAGGGGACTTCCTACGAGCAGTACTTC.

This clonotype was counted between two and nine times. Germline and junction disagree at one end, which may indicate a read error. This sequence joins TRBV9 and TRBJ2-3, with a tentative D call TRBD2 (7 bases). From germline, CDR1 is SGDLS and CDR2 YYNGEE. The CDR3 is made up of 15 amino acids. The CDR3 bases are TGTGCCGGCAGCCCAGTAGTGGGGGGGCCAGATACGCAGTATTTT. Translated, it gives CAGSPVVGGPDTQYF.

This clonotype was seen a few times. The chain links TRBV6-6 to TRBJ1-2, with D perhaps TRBD1 (5 bases). The CDR3 runs 12 residues. Trimming pared 8 bases from V and 10 bases from J, leaving 17 bases between. Germline V gene sequence: CDR1 MNHNY, CDR2 SVGAGI (reference sequence). CDR3 protein: CASHEDGTLYTF. The CDR3 DNA sequence: TGTGCCAGCCACGAAGACGGGACTCTCTACACCTTC.

This chain uses TRBV5-5 with TRBJ2-7, with unresolved D. There are 15 residues in the CDR3. CDR1 and CDR2 (germline): SGHKS, YYEKEE (reference sequence). V lost 4 bases and J 2 bases, leaving 16 bases between the germline ends. The CDR3 sequence is CASSPSRTATYEQYF. The CDR3 DNA is TGTGCCAGCAGCCCGAGCCGGACGGCTACCTACGAGCAGTACTTC.

This clonotype has more than one count but fewer than ten. The genes are TRBV4-3 and TRBJ2-1; 8 bases agree with TRBD2. J gave up 8 bases and V 0 bases, and 3 bases lay outside the gene matches. The CDR3 consists of 14 residues. Germline assignment: CDR1 LGHNA and CDR2 YSLEER. The CDR3 bases are TGCGCCAGCAGCCAAGATATAGCGGGGTATGAGCAGTTCTTC. As protein: CASSQDIAGYEQFF.